This T cell receptor beta chain comes out of a study of cytomegalovirus exposure and HLA in healthy donors. Use of 60 Vbeta and 13 Jbeta primers characterized the PCR. Generated by immunoSEQ multiplex PCR, the TCRdb table keeps only in-frame clones and is missing some. The sample records about 160,000 clones, roughly 80% being singletons. The sample was PBMCs. The TCR was taken from a man aged 50 to 60 in good health and CMV-seropositive.

The CDR3 sequence: CASSLGGHNQPQHF. The CDR3 nucleotides are TGTGCCAGCAGCTTGGGGGGACACAATCAGCCCCAGCATTTT. The chain links TRBV5-6 to TRBJ1-5, with D maybe TRBD1 (6 bases). The ends were cut back, 0 bases at V and 3 bases at J, with 7 bases in the middle. Germline values: CDR1 SGHDT, CDR2 YYEEEE. The CDR3 consists of 14 residues.